The T cell receptor (beta chain) described here comes from a study of T cell repertoires in cytomegalovirus infection. Study in general: Indications of both CMV infection and matching HLA type were provided by public TCR beta signatures.

Each CDR3 protein is one row after TCRdb ran MiXCR on the reads. The repertoire has about 200,000 distinct CDR3 sequences, 8% to 10% of them found once; the top ten carry roughly 4.8%. This clonotype was observed at least ten times. Its matching antigen is unknown. Study-level findings and limits: Summed public TCR beta family frequency identified CMV carriers bearing the relevant HLA. Clonotype analysis showed dominance of the ex vivo response by HLA-C-restricted CMV-specific TCR beta clonotypes.

Trimming at V came to 5 bases and at J to 0 bases, leaving 6 bases not matched to a gene. Germline-derived CDR1 and CDR2 are SEHNR and FQNEAQ (reference sequence). The CDR3 length is 17 residues. This receptor was obtained from a human donor in good health (CMV status not recorded). Some clones in this sample may be carry-over from other donors' samples. The V and J genes are TRBV7-9 and TRBJ2-2; 10 bases fit TRBD1. The sample was PBMCs. CDR3 DNA: TGTGCCAGCAGCCCGGACAGGGGGTTCGCGAACACCGGGGAGCTGTTTTTT. The encoded protein is CASSPDRGFANTGELFF.